One T cell receptor beta chain is described in this entry. This sample is drawn from a study of blood T cell repertoires in COVID-19. Study context: Samples representing acute and convalescent COVID-19 were sourced from the United States, Italy and Spain. Nucleic acid was either cDNA or gDNA, and it came from T cells, B-cell-depleted T cells, or PBMCs.

Germline V lookup: CDR1 MNHEY, CDR2 SVGAGI. The CDR3 has 15 amino acids. V was cut by 6 bases and J by 0 bases, with 11 bases left in between. Per the original data handling: Amplification from reference gene primers served as the basis for estimated nucleated cell counts. The method was immunoSEQ multiplex PCR; TCRdb's version includes in-frame clones alone and lacks a portion of them. Clone size and the V and J calls come from that table; the DNA yielded D and trimming. The sample consists of 55,000 to 80,000 clones, about three quarters of them appearing once. The receptor was derived from a human donor in a cohort sampled during active COVID-19. The chain recombines TRBV6-5 with TRBJ2-2; D is perhaps TRBD2 (6 bases). The sequenced material came from peripheral blood. CDR3 DNA: TGTGCCAGCAGCGCGGGACGTTCGAACACCGGGGAGCTGTTTTTT. Its protein is CASSAGRSNTGELFF.